This is a list of T cell receptor beta chains from one sample in a study of Ad26.COV2.S vaccination and SARS-CoV-2 variants. The table came from immunoSEQ multiplex PCR; TCRdb's copy has only in-frame clones and leaves some out. In the table there are about 350,000 clones, about 85% of which are singletons. This sample comprised peripheral blood, obtained in a trial of Ad26.COV2.S vaccine versus placebo. Source of these receptors: a person aged 18 to 59 who received the Ad26.COV2.S COVID-19 vaccine or a placebo. Both conserved end residues are part of each CDR3. Each record gives: D gene, clone size, CDR3 length, V gene, J gene, CDR3 protein, CDR3 DNA. D genes are given only for firm matches. Rows may omit the clone size; those that give it use once, few, many or a size class.

d_gene: .
abundance: .
len: 16
v_gene: TRBV12-5
j_gene: TRBJ1-5
CDR3aa: CASGSATGFSNQPQHF
CDR3nt: TGTGCTAGTGGTTCCGCAACAGGTTTCAGCAATCAGCCCCAGCATTTT

d_gene: .
abundance: .
len: 12
v_gene: TRBV7-2
j_gene: TRBJ1-1
CDR3aa: CASSFLSTEAFF
CDR3nt: TGTGCCAGCAGCTTTTTAAGCACTGAAGCTTTCTTT

d_gene: .
abundance: once
len: 13
v_gene: TRBV5-4
j_gene: TRBJ2-1
CDR3aa: CASSLTGGDEQFF
CDR3nt: TGTGCCAGCAGCTTGACAGGAGGGGATGAGCAGTTCTTC

d_gene: .
abundance: .
len: 13
v_gene: TRBV2
j_gene: TRBJ1-2
CDR3aa: CASSTNRGYGYTF
CDR3nt: TGTGCCAGCAGTACAAACCGGGGCTATGGCTACACCTTC

d_gene: .
abundance: .
len: 13
v_gene: TRBV2
j_gene: TRBJ2-7
CDR3aa: CASTKLPGYEQYF
CDR3nt: TGTGCCAGCACCAAACTTCCAGGCTACGAGCAGTACTTC

d_gene: TRBD2
abundance: .
len: 14
v_gene: TRBV6-6
j_gene: TRBJ2-7
CDR3aa: CASSYPGGGTEQYF
CDR3nt: TGTGCCAGCAGTTACCCCGGGGGAGGGACCGAGCAGTACTTC

d_gene: .
abundance: .
len: 15
v_gene: TRBV9
j_gene: TRBJ2-5
CDR3aa: CASSVGAGPKETQYF
CDR3nt: TGTGCCAGCAGCGTAGGTGCAGGGCCAAAAGAGACCCAGTACTTC

d_gene: .
abundance: .
len: 14
v_gene: TRBV30
j_gene: TRBJ1-1
CDR3aa: CAWNTGLMNTEAFF
CDR3nt: TGTGCCTGGAACACGGGGCTCATGAACACTGAAGCTTTCTTT

d_gene: TRBD2
abundance: .
len: 15
v_gene: TRBV2
j_gene: TRBJ2-5
CDR3aa: CASSVRREGGETQYF
CDR3nt: TGTGCCAGCAGCGTAAGGCGGGAGGGAGGGGAGACCCAGTACTTC

d_gene: TRBD2
abundance: .
len: 15
v_gene: TRBV3-1/TRBV3-2
j_gene: TRBJ2-5
CDR3aa: CASSVRLAGKETQYF
CDR3nt: TGTGCCAGCAGCGTTAGACTAGCGGGGAAAGAGACCCAGTACTTC